The subject of this entry is one T cell receptor (beta chain). This record belongs to a study of blood T cell repertoires in COVID-19. Study overall: The United States, Italy and Spain provided the acute and convalescent COVID-19 samples. PBMCs, B-cell-depleted T cells, or T cells were the source of the cDNA or gDNA that made up the material.

In germline, CDR1 is KGHDR, CDR2 SFDVKD. After removal of 4 bases from V and 0 bases from J, the junction contained 7 bases not matched to a gene. CDR3 length equals 17 residues. Source study methods: Amplification of reference gene primers provided the estimated nucleated cell counts. The assay was immunoSEQ multiplex PCR, and TCRdb's table has in-frame clones only and misses some. D and trimming come from the DNA, and the V and J calls and clone size come from that table. The table records approximately 260,000 clones, roughly nine tenths of them present only once. Sequencing was carried out using peripheral blood. The TCR comes from a woman aged 35 to 49 who had recovered from COVID-19. The rearrangement joins TRBV24-1 to TRBJ2-2; TRBD1 aligns across 7 bases. The CDR3 DNA is TGTGCCACCAGTGACCGGACGGGACAGCCGAACACCGGGGAGCTGTTTTTT. Residues: CATSDRTGQPNTGELFF.